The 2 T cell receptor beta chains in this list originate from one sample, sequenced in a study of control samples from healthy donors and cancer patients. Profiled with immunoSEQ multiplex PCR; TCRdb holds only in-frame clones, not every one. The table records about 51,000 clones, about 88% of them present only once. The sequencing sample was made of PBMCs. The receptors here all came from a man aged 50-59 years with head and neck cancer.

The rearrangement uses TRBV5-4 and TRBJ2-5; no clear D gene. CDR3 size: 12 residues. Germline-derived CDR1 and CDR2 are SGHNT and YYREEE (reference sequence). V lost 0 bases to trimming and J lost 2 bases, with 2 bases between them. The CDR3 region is CASSLAQETQYF. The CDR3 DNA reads TGTGCCAGCAGCTTGGCTCAAGAGACCCAGTACTTC.

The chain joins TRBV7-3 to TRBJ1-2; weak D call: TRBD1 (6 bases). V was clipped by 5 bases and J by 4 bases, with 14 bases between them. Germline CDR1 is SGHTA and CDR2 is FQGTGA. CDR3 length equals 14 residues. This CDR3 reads CASSPDGGPYGYTF. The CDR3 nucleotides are TGTGCCAGCAGCCCCGACGGGGGGCCCTATGGCTACACCTTC. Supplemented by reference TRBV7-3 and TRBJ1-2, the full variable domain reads GAGVSQTPSNKVTEKGKYVELRCDPISGHTALYWYRQSLGQGPEFLIYFQGTGAADDSGLPNDRFFAVRPEGSVSTLKIQRTERGDSAVYLCASSPDGGPYGYTFGSGTRLTVV.